The source of this T cell receptor beta chain is a study of T cell responses to AZD1222 COVID-19 vaccine. Broader study findings: As reported, nearly half of all spike-specific TCRs target variant regions that are unmutated. Dominant at 160-218 and 743-854, vaccine-associated CD4 TCRs also spanned spike. Baseline seropositivity characterized only a handful of AZD1222 recipients.

As for this clone: The antigen is unknown.

Clones were sequenced by immunoSEQ multiplex PCR, and TCRdb holds only the in-frame ones, with some missing. Here the sample spans about 67,000 clones, around 82% being singletons. Germline V CDR1 and CDR2: SNHLY, FYNNEI. The ends were cut back, 8 bases at V and 8 bases at J, with 18 bases in the middle. There are 13 residues in the CDR3. Samples with a second dose at about 4 or about 12 weeks were pooled together. The sample here was peripheral blood, taken 28 days after the second AZD1222 dose. This TCR was recovered from an adult who received the AZD1222 COVID-19 vaccine. V is TRBV2 and J is TRBJ1-2; D unresolved. The CDR3 protein is CASLLSGGLGYTF. The CDR3 coding sequence is TGTGCCAGCCTCCTTAGCGGCGGACTGGGCTACACCTTC.